Reported below is one T cell receptor (beta chain). Its antigen is currently unknown. The CDR3 is 15 amino acids. Deletions cut 6 bases from V and 2 bases from J, with 16 bases between. Germline V CDR1 and CDR2: ENHRY, SYGVKD. The Oncomine TCR Beta short-read assay was applied to DNA of cultured CD4+ T cells. TCRdb re-analysed the PCR reads in MiXCR, keeping a single row per CDR3 protein. The data hold some 7,800 distinct CDR3 sequences, with 60% observed a single time. Noted treatment: approximately 10-day PBMC culture with coronavirus spike peptide pools or control peptides (ViraFEST assay). This entry comes from a study of vaccination and CD4 T cells after COVID-19.

Sequencing input: CD4+ T cells from blood, cultured in vitro. The chain uses TRBV10-3 and TRBJ1-1, with a possible D match to TRBD1 (5 bases). This sequence was found in a human donor who had recovered from COVID-19. The CDR3 loop reads CAIRPGAGINTEAFF. CDR3 DNA: TGTGCCATCAGACCCGGGGCAGGCATTAACACTGAAGCTTTCTTT.